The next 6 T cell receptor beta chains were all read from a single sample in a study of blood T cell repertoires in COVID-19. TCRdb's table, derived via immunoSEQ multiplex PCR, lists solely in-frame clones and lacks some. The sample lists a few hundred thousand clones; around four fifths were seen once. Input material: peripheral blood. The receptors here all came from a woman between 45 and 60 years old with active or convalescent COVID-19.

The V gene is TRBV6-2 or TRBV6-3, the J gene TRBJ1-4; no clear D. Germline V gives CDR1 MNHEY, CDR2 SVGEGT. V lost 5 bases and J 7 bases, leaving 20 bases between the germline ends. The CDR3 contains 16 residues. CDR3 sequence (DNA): TGTGCCAGCAGTAGGCCGAGCAGGTCTTCGTCTGAAAAACTGTTTTTT. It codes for CASSRPSRSSSEKLFF.

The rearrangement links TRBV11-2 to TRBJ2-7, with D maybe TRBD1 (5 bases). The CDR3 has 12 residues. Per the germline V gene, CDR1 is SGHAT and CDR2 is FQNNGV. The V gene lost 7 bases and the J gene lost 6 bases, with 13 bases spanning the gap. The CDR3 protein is CASTLTEPEQYF. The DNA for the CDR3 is TGTGCCAGCACCTTGACAGAACCCGAGCAGTACTTC. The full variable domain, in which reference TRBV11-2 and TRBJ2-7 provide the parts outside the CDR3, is EAGVAQSPRYKIIEKRQSVAFWCNPISGHATLYWYQQILGQGPKLLIQFQNNGVVDDSQLPKDRFSAERLKGVDSTLKIQPAKLEDSAVYLCASTLTEPEQYFGPGTRLTVT.

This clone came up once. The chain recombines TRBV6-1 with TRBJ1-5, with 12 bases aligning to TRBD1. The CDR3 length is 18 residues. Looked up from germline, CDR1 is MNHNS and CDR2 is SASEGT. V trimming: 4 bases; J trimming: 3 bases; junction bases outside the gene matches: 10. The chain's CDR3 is CASSALGQGASYNQPQHF. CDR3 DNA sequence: TGTGCCAGCAGTGCGTTGGGACAGGGGGCGTCTTACAATCAGCCCCAGCATTTT.

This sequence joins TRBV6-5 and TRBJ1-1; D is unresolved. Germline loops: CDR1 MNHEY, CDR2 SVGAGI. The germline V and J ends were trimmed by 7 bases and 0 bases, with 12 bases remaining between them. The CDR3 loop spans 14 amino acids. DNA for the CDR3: TGTGCCAGCACGCCAGGCCAGATGAACACTGAAGCTTTCTTT. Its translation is CASTPGQMNTEAFF.

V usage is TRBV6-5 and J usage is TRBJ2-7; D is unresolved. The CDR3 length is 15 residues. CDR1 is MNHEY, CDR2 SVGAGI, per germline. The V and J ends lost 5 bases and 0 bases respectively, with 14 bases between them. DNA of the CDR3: TGTGCCAGCAGTCCCAAACTTCGGAGCTCCTACGAGCAGTACTTC. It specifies CASSPKLRSSYEQYF.

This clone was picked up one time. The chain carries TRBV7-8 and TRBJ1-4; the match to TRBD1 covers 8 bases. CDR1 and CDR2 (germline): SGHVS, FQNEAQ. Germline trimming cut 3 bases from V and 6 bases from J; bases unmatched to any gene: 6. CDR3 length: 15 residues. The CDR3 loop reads CASSFGQGYDEKLFF. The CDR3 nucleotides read TGTGCCAGCAGCTTTGGACAGGGCTATGATGAAAAACTGTTTTTT. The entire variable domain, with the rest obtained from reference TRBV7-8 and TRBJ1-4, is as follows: GAGVSQSPRYKVAKRGQDVALRCDPISGHVSLFWYQQALGQGPEFLTYFQNEAQLDKSGLPSDRFFAERPEGSVSTLKIQRTQQEDSAVYLCASSFGQGYDEKLFFGSGTQLSVL.